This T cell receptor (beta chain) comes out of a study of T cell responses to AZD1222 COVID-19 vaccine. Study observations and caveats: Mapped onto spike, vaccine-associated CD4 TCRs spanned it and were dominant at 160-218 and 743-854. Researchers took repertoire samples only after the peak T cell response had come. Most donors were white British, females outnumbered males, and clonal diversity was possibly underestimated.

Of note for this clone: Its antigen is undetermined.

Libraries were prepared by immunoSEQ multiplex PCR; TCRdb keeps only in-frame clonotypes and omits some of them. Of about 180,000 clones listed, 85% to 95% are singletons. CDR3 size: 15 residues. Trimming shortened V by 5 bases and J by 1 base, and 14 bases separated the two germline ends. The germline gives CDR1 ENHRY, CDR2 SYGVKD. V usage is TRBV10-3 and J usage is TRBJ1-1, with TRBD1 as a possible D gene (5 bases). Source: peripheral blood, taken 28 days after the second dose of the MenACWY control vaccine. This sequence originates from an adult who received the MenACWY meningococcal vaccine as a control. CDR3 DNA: TGTGCCATCAGTCCCGGGACGGATTGGAACACTGAAGCTTTCTTT. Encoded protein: CAISPGTDWNTEAFF.